The entry below describes one TCR beta chain. Its antigen is as yet unknown. CDR1 is LGHDT and CDR2 is YNNKEL in the germline V gene (reference sequence). With V trimmed by 3 bases and J by 1 base, 4 bases remained unmatched. The CDR3 is made up of 16 amino acids. Libraries for TCR beta were made by quantitative 5'-RACE with molecular barcodes. A single record per CDR3 protein comes from TCRdb applying MiXCR to the 5' RACE reads. The sample lists around 150,000 distinct CDR3 sequences, around a tenth seen once, with about 28% in the top ten. This sample is drawn from a study of CD8 T cells in ankylosing spondylitis. Study-wide points: Some of the motif variants had earlier been found in reactive arthritis patients' fluid and blood. Ankylosing spondylitis blood appeared to carry a characteristic TCR beta motif of roughly 8 highly homologous variants. Disease-linked clones reportedly showed significant enrichment in matched ankylosing spondylitis synovial fluid.

The clonotype was recovered from a male donor with ankylosing spondylitis or in good health (not recorded which). Sequencing used blood, either unsorted or a sorted T cell fraction (not recorded which). The V gene is TRBV3-1, the J gene TRBJ2-2; TRBD2 matches 8 bases. CDR3 loop: CASSQSRGVNTGELFF. The CDR3 DNA sequence: TGTGCCAGCAGCCAGTCGCGGGGGGTGAACACCGGGGAGCTGTTTTTT.